The 7 T cell receptor beta chains below were found in one sample sequenced in a study of T cells after yellow fever vaccination. One entry per CDR3 protein results from TCRdb running MiXCR on the 5' RACE reads. Among about 630,000 distinct CDR3 sequences listed, around an eighth were seen once. This specimen was PBMCs, taken on the day of the yellow fever booster vaccination. These receptors were collected from a man under 40 who received the YFV17D yellow fever vaccine.

The gene calls are TRBV20-1 and TRBJ2-2; D not certain. Germline V gene sequence: CDR1 DFQATT, CDR2 SNEGSKA (reference sequence). The ends were cut back, 4 bases at V and 6 bases at J, with 12 bases in the middle. The length of the CDR3 is 13 residues. As DNA, the CDR3 is TGCAGTGCTAAAAGGGCAAGGGCCGGGGAGCTGTTTTTT. Translated: CSAKRARAGELFF.

This chain links TRBV4-3 with TRBJ2-5, with 9 bases that match TRBD2. The germline V gene has CDR1 LGHNA and CDR2 YSLEER. V shed 1 base and J 4 bases; nucleotides not matched to a gene: 13. The CDR3 runs to 18 residues. CDR3 protein: CASSQGGNSGSVGETQYF. CDR3 DNA: TGCGCCAGCAGCCAAGGTGGGAATAGCGGGAGTGTAGGAGAGACCCAGTACTTC.

This clonotype was detected many times. The V gene is TRBV7-9, the J gene TRBJ2-5; tentative D call: TRBD2 (5 bases). V was shortened by 3 bases and J by 5 bases, with 13 bases between the two germline ends. The length of the CDR3 is 14 residues. CDR1 is SEHNR and CDR2 is FQNEAQ in the germline V gene (reference sequence). This CDR3 reads CASSFGSGMETQYF. In nucleotides, the CDR3 is TGTGCCAGCAGCTTTGGTTCGGGGATGGAGACCCAGTACTTC.

This clonotype was found a few times. This rearrangement joins TRBV29-1 to TRBJ2-1; 8 bases map to TRBD2. This CDR3 is 14 amino acids long. Trimming at V came to 8 bases and at J to 3 bases, leaving 9 bases not matched to a gene. Germline loops: CDR1 SQVTM, CDR2 ANQGSEA. CDR3 nucleotide sequence: TGCAGCTCCACTACGGGAGGGGACTACAATGAGCAGTTCTTC. It encodes CSSTTGGDYNEQFF.

V gene TRBV6-1 combines with J gene TRBJ1-2; D perhaps matches TRBD1 (6 bases). Germline-derived CDR1 and CDR2 are MNHNS and SASEGT. The CDR3 sequence is 15 residues long. Trimming left V 5 bases short and J 2 bases short, with 15 bases between. Written as DNA, the CDR3 is TGTGCCAGCAGTACGGGGGTTGGACAGAACTATGGCTACACCTTC. Protein sequence: CASSTGVGQNYGYTF.

This clonotype was counted only a few times. The CDR3, as DNA: TGCAGTGCCACCCTAGCGGGGGCCAACAATGAGCAGTTCTTC. Its protein product is CSATLAGANNEQFF. The V gene is TRBV20-1, the J gene TRBJ2-1; 10 bases align to TRBD2. V shed 6 bases, J shed 5 bases, and the junction held 7 bases outside the gene matches. CDR3 size: 14 residues. Germline lookup yields CDR1 DFQATT and CDR2 SNEGSKA (reference sequence).

This clonotype occurred a few times. The chain couples TRBV5-1 to TRBJ2-3; 9 bases match TRBD2. The V gene's germline CDR1 is SGHRS and CDR2 YFSETQ. Trimming cost V 0 bases and J 4 bases; bases outside gene matches: 9. The CDR3 runs to 17 residues. The CDR3, as DNA: TGCGCCAGCAGCTTGGACGGTCGCGGGAGGGCCCCAGATACGCAGTATTTT. Its protein is CASSLDGRGRAPDTQYF.